Listed below are T cell receptor beta chains from one sample, sequenced in a study of CD8 T cells in Susac syndrome. TCRdb passed the immunoSEQ multiplex PCR reads through MiXCR, listing each CDR3 protein once. The table shows tens of thousands of distinct CDR3 sequences, with 75% to 95% occurring only once. The sequenced material came from CD8+ T cells from PBMCs. Receptor source: a human donor with multiple sclerosis. Both conserved end residues are part of each CDR3. A D gene is named only where the DNA matches it firmly. Some rows mark clone size as missing; the rest say once, few, many or name a class of expanded clone.

D gene: .; clone size: .; V gene: TRBV9; J gene: TRBJ2-7; CDR3 protein: CASSVAGSYEQYF; CDR3 DNA: TGTGCCAGCAGCGTAGCTGGTAGTTACGAGCAGTACTTC
D gene: .; clone size: .; V gene: TRBV6-5; J gene: TRBJ1-2; CDR3 protein: CASSYSDGYTF; CDR3 DNA: TGTGCCAGCAGTTACTCTGATGGCTACACCTTC
D gene: .; clone size: .; V gene: TRBV4-3; J gene: TRBJ2-1; CDR3 protein: CASSQDSWSSYNEQFF; CDR3 DNA: TGCGCCAGCAGCCAAGACAGCTGGAGCTCCTACAATGAGCAGTTCTTC
D gene: TRBD2; clone size: .; V gene: TRBV7-8; J gene: TRBJ2-7; CDR3 protein: CASSFNTGLPYEQYF; CDR3 DNA: TGTGCCAGCAGCTTCAATACGGGACTACCCTACGAGCAGTACTTC
D gene: .; clone size: .; V gene: TRBV4-1; J gene: TRBJ1-1; CDR3 protein: CASSQTKQGGGAWAAFF; CDR3 DNA: TGCGCCAGCAGCCAAACTAAACAGGGCGGAGGCGCGTGGGCGGCTTTCTTT
D gene: .; clone size: .; V gene: TRBV7-9; J gene: TRBJ1-2; CDR3 protein: CASSLAGVERGYTF; CDR3 DNA: TGTGCCAGCAGTTTAGCCGGAGTTGAGCGTGGCTACACCTTC
D gene: .; clone size: .; V gene: TRBV6-5; J gene: TRBJ1-3; CDR3 protein: CASSTGAGNTIYF; CDR3 DNA: TGTGCCAGCAGTACAGGAGCCGGAAACACCATATATTTT
D gene: .; clone size: .; V gene: TRBV6-1; J gene: TRBJ2-1; CDR3 protein: CASSKPLPLWGLQDNEQFF; CDR3 DNA: TGTGCCAGCAGCAAACCTCTCCCACTGTGGGGGCTACAGGACAATGAGCAGTTCTTC
D gene: .; clone size: .; V gene: TRBV4-1; J gene: TRBJ2-1; CDR3 protein: CASSQFQRRSSYNEQFF; CDR3 DNA: TGCGCCAGCAGCCAATTCCAGAGGAGGAGCTCCTACAATGAGCAGTTCTTC
D gene: .; clone size: .; V gene: TRBV24-1; J gene: TRBJ2-3; CDR3 protein: CATSDLPGVITDTQYF; CDR3 DNA: TGTGCCACCAGTGATTTGCCAGGGGTGATAACAGATACGCAGTATTTT
D gene: TRBD1; clone size: .; V gene: TRBV5-1; J gene: TRBJ2-7; CDR3 protein: CASSSEIRDSWDEQYF; CDR3 DNA: TGCGCCAGCAGTTCTGAAATCCGGGACAGTTGGGACGAGCAGTACTTC
D gene: TRBD1; clone size: .; V gene: TRBV12-3/TRBV12-4; J gene: TRBJ2-3; CDR3 protein: CASSSSGGPSTDTQYF; CDR3 DNA: TGTGCCAGCAGTTCCTCAGGGGGACCAAGCACAGATACGCAGTATTTT
D gene: .; clone size: .; V gene: TRBV9; J gene: TRBJ2-7; CDR3 protein: CASSASLNSEQYF; CDR3 DNA: TGTGCCAGCAGCGCCTCCCTCAACTCCGAGCAGTACTTC
D gene: .; clone size: once; V gene: TRBV29-1; J gene: TRBJ1-1; CDR3 protein: CSAHGGREGAFF; CDR3 DNA: TGCAGCGCCCACGGGGGGCGGGAGGGAGCTTTCTTT
D gene: .; clone size: .; V gene: TRBV28; J gene: TRBJ2-1; CDR3 protein: CASSNRDTTYNEQFF; CDR3 DNA: TGTGCCAGCAGTAACCGGGACACAACCTACAATGAGCAGTTCTTC
D gene: .; clone size: .; V gene: TRBV9; J gene: TRBJ1-1; CDR3 protein: CASSNSLQGDAFF; CDR3 DNA: TGTGCCAGCAGCAATTCACTCCAGGGCGACGCTTTCTTT
D gene: .; clone size: .; V gene: TRBV29-1; J gene: TRBJ2-1; CDR3 protein: CSVEDGRKTYNEQFF; CDR3 DNA: TGCAGCGTTGAAGATGGGCGCAAGACCTACAATGAGCAGTTCTTC
D gene: .; clone size: .; V gene: TRBV29-1; J gene: TRBJ1-2; CDR3 protein: CSVERSGDHGYTF; CDR3 DNA: TGCAGCGTTGAAAGGTCGGGGGATCATGGCTACACCTTC
D gene: TRBD1; clone size: .; V gene: TRBV2; J gene: TRBJ1-2; CDR3 protein: CASSGQGARYGYTF; CDR3 DNA: TGTGCCAGCTCTGGACAGGGGGCTAGGTATGGCTACACCTTC
D gene: .; clone size: .; V gene: TRBV19; J gene: TRBJ1-1; CDR3 protein: CASSVWTVNTEAFF; CDR3 DNA: TGTGCCAGTAGTGTATGGACAGTGAACACTGAAGCTTTCTTT
D gene: TRBD1; clone size: .; V gene: TRBV28; J gene: TRBJ1-2; CDR3 protein: CASSLTGEGYGYTF; CDR3 DNA: TGTGCCAGCAGTTTAACAGGGGAGGGCTATGGCTACACCTTC
D gene: .; clone size: .; V gene: TRBV12-3/TRBV12-4; J gene: TRBJ2-1; CDR3 protein: CASILAGNEQFF; CDR3 DNA: TGTGCCAGCATCCTAGCCGGCAATGAGCAGTTCTTC
D gene: TRBD1; clone size: .; V gene: TRBV7-9; J gene: TRBJ2-7; CDR3 protein: CASSPGQGRGEQYF; CDR3 DNA: TGTGCCAGCAGCCCGGGACAGGGAAGAGGCGAGCAGTACTTC
D gene: TRBD1; clone size: .; V gene: TRBV6-1; J gene: TRBJ2-7; CDR3 protein: CASRPLGVKRDRGKDEQYF; CDR3 DNA: TGTGCCAGCAGACCCCTAGGGGTCAAAAGGGACAGGGGCAAGGACGAGCAGTACTTC
D gene: .; clone size: .; V gene: TRBV6-2/TRBV6-3; J gene: TRBJ1-1; CDR3 protein: CASSYNGGHTEAFF; CDR3 DNA: TGTGCCAGCAGTTACAACGGGGGGCACACTGAAGCTTTCTTT
D gene: .; clone size: once; V gene: TRBV27; J gene: TRBJ2-3; CDR3 protein: CASSPPHPDTQYF; CDR3 DNA: TGTGCCAGCAGTCCTCCTCATCCAGATACGCAGTATTTT
D gene: TRBD2; clone size: .; V gene: TRBV28; J gene: TRBJ2-7; CDR3 protein: CASSYLGRAYEQYF; CDR3 DNA: TGTGCCAGCAGCTATCTTGGGAGGGCCTACGAGCAGTACTTC
D gene: .; clone size: .; V gene: TRBV11-2; J gene: TRBJ2-3; CDR3 protein: CASSLEADTQYF; CDR3 DNA: TGTGCCAGCAGCTTAGAGGCAGATACGCAGTATTTT
D gene: .; clone size: .; V gene: TRBV5-6; J gene: TRBJ1-2; CDR3 protein: CASSLAGGYGYTF; CDR3 DNA: TGTGCCAGCAGCTTGGCGGGAGGCTATGGCTACACCTTC
D gene: .; clone size: .; V gene: TRBV5-6; J gene: TRBJ2-1; CDR3 protein: CASSLGLPTHLPQQFF; CDR3 DNA: TGTGCCAGCAGCTTGGGACTACCCACTCACCTCCCCCAGCAGTTCTTC
D gene: .; clone size: .; V gene: TRBV28; J gene: TRBJ2-7; CDR3 protein: CASSFRGRLTYEQYF; CDR3 DNA: TGTGCCAGCAGTTTTCGGGGGCGTTTAACCTACGAGCAGTACTTC
D gene: TRBD1; clone size: .; V gene: TRBV6-5; J gene: TRBJ2-1; CDR3 protein: CASSMTGKEQFF; CDR3 DNA: TGTGCCAGCAGCATGACAGGGAAGGAGCAGTTCTTC
D gene: TRBD2; clone size: .; V gene: TRBV6-2/TRBV6-3; J gene: TRBJ2-1; CDR3 protein: CASSWILAGVENEQFF; CDR3 DNA: TGTGCCAGCAGTTGGATACTAGCGGGTGTTGAGAATGAGCAGTTCTTC
D gene: .; clone size: .; V gene: TRBV29-1; J gene: TRBJ2-7; CDR3 protein: CSVGAGGDYEQYF; CDR3 DNA: TGCAGCGTTGGGGCAGGGGGGGACTACGAGCAGTACTTC
D gene: .; clone size: .; V gene: TRBV7-9; J gene: TRBJ1-1; CDR3 protein: CASQRTLDPEAFF; CDR3 DNA: TGTGCCAGCCAGAGGACACTGGACCCTGAAGCTTTCTTT
D gene: .; clone size: .; V gene: TRBV28; J gene: TRBJ2-2; CDR3 protein: CASSYPGELFF; CDR3 DNA: TGTGCCAGCAGTTACCCCGGGGAGCTGTTTTTT
D gene: .; clone size: .; V gene: TRBV19; J gene: TRBJ1-5; CDR3 protein: CASRRRGSAISQPQHF; CDR3 DNA: TGTGCCAGTAGGCGGCGGGGGTCGGCGATAAGTCAGCCCCAGCATTTT
D gene: .; clone size: .; V gene: TRBV5-1; J gene: TRBJ2-2; CDR3 protein: CASSAYTGELFF; CDR3 DNA: TGCGCCAGCAGCGCGTACACCGGGGAGCTGTTTTTT
D gene: TRBD2; clone size: .; V gene: TRBV20-1; J gene: TRBJ2-1; CDR3 protein: CSARGVRVGLAGPASYNEQFF; CDR3 DNA: TGCAGTGCCAGAGGGGTGCGGGTGGGACTAGCGGGACCAGCCTCCTACAATGAGCAGTTCTTC
D gene: TRBD2; clone size: .; V gene: TRBV12-3/TRBV12-4; J gene: TRBJ2-7; CDR3 protein: CASSSVAGFAYEQYF; CDR3 DNA: TGTGCCAGCAGTTCAGTAGCGGGATTTGCCTACGAGCAGTACTTC
D gene: TRBD1; clone size: .; V gene: TRBV6-4; J gene: TRBJ2-3; CDR3 protein: CASSDQGGLTDTQYF; CDR3 DNA: TGTGCCAGCAGTGATCAAGGGGGCCTCACAGATACGCAGTATTTT
D gene: .; clone size: once; V gene: TRBV11-2; J gene: TRBJ2-7; CDR3 protein: CASSLGLGDYEQYF; CDR3 DNA: TGTGCCAGCAGCTTAGGGCTAGGGGACTACGAGCAGTACTTC
D gene: .; clone size: .; V gene: TRBV20-1; J gene: TRBJ1-1; CDR3 protein: CSAPGGSTEAFF; CDR3 DNA: TGCAGTGCTCCCGGGGGTTCCACTGAAGCTTTCTTT
D gene: .; clone size: .; V gene: TRBV30; J gene: TRBJ1-1; CDR3 protein: CAWSVGAGEAEAFF; CDR3 DNA: TGTGCCTGGAGTGTGGGGGCGGGTGAGGCTGAAGCTTTCTTT
D gene: .; clone size: few; V gene: TRBV5-1; J gene: TRBJ2-7; CDR3 protein: CASSLGDFSYEQYF; CDR3 DNA: TGCGCCAGCAGCTTGGGGGACTTTTCCTACGAGCAGTACTTC